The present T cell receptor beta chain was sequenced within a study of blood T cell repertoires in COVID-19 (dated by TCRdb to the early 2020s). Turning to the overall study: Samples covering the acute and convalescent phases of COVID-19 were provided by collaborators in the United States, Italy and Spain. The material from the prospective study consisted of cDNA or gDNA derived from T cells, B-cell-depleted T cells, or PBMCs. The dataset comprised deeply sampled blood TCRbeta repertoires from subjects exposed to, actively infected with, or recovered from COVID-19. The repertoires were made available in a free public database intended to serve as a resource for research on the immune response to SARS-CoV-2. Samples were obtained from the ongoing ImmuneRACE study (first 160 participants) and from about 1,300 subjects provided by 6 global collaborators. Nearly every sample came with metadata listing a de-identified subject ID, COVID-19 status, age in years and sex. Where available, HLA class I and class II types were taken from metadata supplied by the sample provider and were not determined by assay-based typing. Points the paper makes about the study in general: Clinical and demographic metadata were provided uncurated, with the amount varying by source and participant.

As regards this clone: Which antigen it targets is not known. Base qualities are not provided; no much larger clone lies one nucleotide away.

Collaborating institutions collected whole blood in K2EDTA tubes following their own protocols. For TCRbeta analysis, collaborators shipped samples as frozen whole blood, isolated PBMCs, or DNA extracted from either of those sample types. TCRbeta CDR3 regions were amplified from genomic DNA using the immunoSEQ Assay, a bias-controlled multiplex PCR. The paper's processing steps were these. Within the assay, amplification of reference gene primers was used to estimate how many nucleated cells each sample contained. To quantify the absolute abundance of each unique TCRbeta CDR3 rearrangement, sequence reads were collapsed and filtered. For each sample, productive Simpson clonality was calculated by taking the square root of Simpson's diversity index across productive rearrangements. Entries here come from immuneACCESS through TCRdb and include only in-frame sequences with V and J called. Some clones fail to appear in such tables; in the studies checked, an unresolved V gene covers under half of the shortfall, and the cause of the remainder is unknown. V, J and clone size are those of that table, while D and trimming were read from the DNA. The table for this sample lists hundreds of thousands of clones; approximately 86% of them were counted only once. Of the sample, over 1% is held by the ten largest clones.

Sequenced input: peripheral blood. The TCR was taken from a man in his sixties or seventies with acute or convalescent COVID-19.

The CDR3 in this case is CATSRDPAREQYF. The nucleotides read TGTGCCACCAGCAGAGACCCGGCCAGGGAGCAGTACTTC. Recombination joined TRBV15 with TRBJ2-7; the D gene cannot be named for sure. Based on the germline V gene (reference sequence), the CDR1 and CDR2 sequences are LNHNV and YYDKDF. The V end loses 0 bases and the J end loses 7 bases, and a stretch of 10 bases separates them. Including the terminal cysteine and phenylalanine, the CDR3 comprises 13 residues. Of the read, only the CDR3 DNA is kept; its 39 bases are in frame from base 1.